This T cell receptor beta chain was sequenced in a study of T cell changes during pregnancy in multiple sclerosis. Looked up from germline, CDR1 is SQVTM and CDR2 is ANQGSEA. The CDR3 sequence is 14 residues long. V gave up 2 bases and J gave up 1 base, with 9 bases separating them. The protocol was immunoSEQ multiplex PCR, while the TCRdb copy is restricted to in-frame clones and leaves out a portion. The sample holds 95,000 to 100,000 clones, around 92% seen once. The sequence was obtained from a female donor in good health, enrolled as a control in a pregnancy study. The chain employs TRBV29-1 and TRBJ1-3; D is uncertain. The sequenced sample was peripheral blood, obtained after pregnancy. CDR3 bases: TGCAGCGTTGAACTCCCCGGGTCTGGAAACACCATATATTTT. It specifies CSVELPGSGNTIYF.